This paragraph reports one TCR beta chain. Antigen unknown. The entry originates in a study of T cell responses to AZD1222 COVID-19 vaccine. Broader study findings: Reports indicate that nearly half of spike-specific TCRs are directed at unmutated variant regions. Among the donors, most were white British and more were female, and clonal diversity was possibly underestimated. Spike was spanned by vaccine-associated CD4 TCRs, which were dominant at 160-218 and 743-854.

From germline, CDR1 is SEHNR and CDR2 FQNEAQ (reference sequence). The CDR3 has 12 residues. The V end lost 11 bases, the J end lost 4 bases, and 14 bases lay between the germline ends. Using immunoSEQ multiplex PCR, the repertoire was profiled, and TCRdb retains in-frame clones only, with some absent. The table records more than 100,000 clones, around nine tenths of them present only once. The specimen was peripheral blood, collected on day 0 of AZD1222 vaccination. This receptor was taken from an adult in good health. The chain recombines TRBV7-9 with TRBJ1-1; tentatively, D is TRBD1 (5 bases). In DNA, the CDR3 is TGTGCCTGGATGGGGGTGGGCACTGAAGCTTTCTTT. Its protein product is CAWMGVGTEAFF.